This T cell receptor beta chain was profiled in a study of T-cell reconstitution after alpha-beta-depleted transplantation in children. Library preparation (for TCRbeta) was performed with unique molecular identifiers. TCRdb reprocessed the PCR reads via MiXCR and lists one record per CDR3 protein. The table includes more than 450,000 distinct CDR3 sequences, about 16% detected once. The germline CDR1 and CDR2 sequences are DFQATT and SNEGSKA (reference sequence). The CDR3 has 14 residues. V shed 3 bases and J shed 4 bases, with 16 bases lying between them. The sequence was collected from a human donor who donated a stem cell graft to a child with acute lymphoblastic leukemia. Sequenced here: PBMCs from the stem cell graft donor, sampled from the stem cell graft. The genes are TRBV20-1 and TRBJ2-7; D unresolved. CDR3 sequence reads: CSASKFLSIYEQYF. Here the CDR3 DNA reads TGCAGTGCTAGCAAATTTCTTAGTATATACGAGCAGTACTTC.